These 13 T cell receptor beta chains were sequenced from one sample in a study of T cells after yellow fever vaccination. TCRdb re-called the 5' RACE reads through MiXCR, storing one row per CDR3 protein. The data show around 250,000 distinct CDR3 sequences, about 7% seen once. This specimen was CD4+ T cells sorted from PBMCs, taken 15 days after the yellow fever booster vaccination. The origin of the receptors is a man younger than 40 who received the YFV17D yellow fever vaccine.

V is TRBV7-2 and J is TRBJ1-2, with 7 positions matching TRBD1. Germline CDR1 SGHTA, CDR2 FQGNSA. J gave up 2 bases and V 8 bases, and 5 bases lay outside the gene matches. This CDR3 has 13 amino acids. CDR3: CASVRDRNYGYTF. DNA of the CDR3: TGTGCCAGCGTCCGGGACAGAAACTATGGCTACACCTTC.

V gene TRBV12-3 or TRBV12-4 combines with J gene TRBJ1-1; tentatively, D is TRBD1 (5 bases). The CDR3 sequence is 14 residues long. Trimming cost V 5 bases and J 5 bases, with 15 bases left between them. DNA for the CDR3: TGTGCCAGCAGTCTTAGCACAGGTGGGACTGAAGCTTTCTTT. Residues: CASSLSTGGTEAFF.

This clonotype was seen only a few times. The chain couples TRBV7-2 to TRBJ2-7; D remains ambiguous. Trimming removed 2 bases at V and 6 bases at J, with 8 bases between. Germline V gene sequence: CDR1 SGHTA, CDR2 FQGNSA. The CDR3 is 12 amino acids. The CDR3 nucleotides are TGTGCCAGCAGCTTATACATCTCCGAGCAGTACTTC. Its protein product is CASSLYISEQYF.

This clonotype was picked up a small number of times. V and J are TRBV18 and TRBJ2-7, with 7 bases matching TRBD2. From germline, CDR1 is KGHSH and CDR2 LQKENI. This CDR3 comprises 13 residues. V was clipped by 5 bases and J by 6 bases; unmatched bases: 7. The CDR3 protein is CASSIGLELEQYF. The CDR3 DNA sequence: TGTGCCAGCTCAATTGGACTAGAACTCGAGCAGTACTTC.

This clonotype was counted a few times. The chain couples TRBV12-3 or TRBV12-4 to TRBJ2-5; D is unclear. V was clipped by 2 bases and J by 3 bases, with 10 bases between them. This CDR3 has 14 amino acids. The CDR3 is CASSLLSDKETQYF. DNA for the CDR3: TGTGCCAGCAGTTTATTGAGTGATAAAGAGACCCAGTACTTC.

CDR3 residues: CATSDPASGYNEQFF. The CDR3 nucleotides are TGTGCCACCAGTGATCCGGCTAGCGGGTACAATGAGCAGTTCTTC. V and J are TRBV24-1 and TRBJ2-1; 8 bases are shared with TRBD2. Per the germline V gene, CDR1 is KGHDR and CDR2 is SFDVKD. The V gene end was trimmed by 3 bases and the J gene end by 4 bases; junction bases not matched to a gene: 4. The length of the CDR3 is 15 residues.

This clonotype was seen ten or more times. V usage is TRBV28 and J usage is TRBJ2-5; D is ambiguous. Trimming left V 9 bases short and J 0 bases short, with 14 bases between. The CDR3 is 14 amino acids. Per germline, CDR1 MDHEN and CDR2 SYDVKM. DNA for the CDR3: TGTGCCAGTTCCGGAAGGGCGTACCAAGAGACCCAGTACTTC. Translated, it gives CASSGRAYQETQYF.

This clonotype was observed a handful of times. The chain combines TRBV9 with TRBJ2-7, with 8 bases identical to TRBD2. Germline V lookup: CDR1 SGDLS, CDR2 YYNGEE. V was clipped by 0 bases and J by 5 bases; unmatched bases: 10. The CDR3 spans 16 residues. The CDR3 region has the DNA TGTGCCAGCAGCGTAGCCTCAGCGGGAGCGCCCCACGAGCAGTACTTC. Translating gives CASSVASAGAPHEQYF.

The chain joins TRBV5-1 to TRBJ1-1, with D possibly TRBD1 on 5 matching bases. The CDR3 length is 12 residues. V lost 1 base and J 11 bases, leaving 12 bases between the germline ends. Germline-derived CDR1 and CDR2 are SGHRS and YFSETQ. The CDR3 bases are TGCGCCAGCAGCTTGATCGGGGACGTGGCTTTCTTT. As protein: CASSLIGDVAFF.

At least ten counts were recorded for this clonotype. This chain's CDR3 is CSARQGNQPQHF. The CDR3 DNA reads TGCAGTGCCCGGCAGGGGAATCAGCCCCAGCATTTT. V gene TRBV20-1 combines with J gene TRBJ1-5; tentative D call: TRBD1 (6 bases). Looked up from germline, CDR1 is DFQATT and CDR2 is SNEGSKA (reference sequence). The CDR3 loop spans 12 amino acids. Trimming cost V 6 bases and J 4 bases, with 10 bases left between them.

This clonotype was recorded many times. The V call is TRBV5-1, the J call TRBJ2-3; TRBD2 agrees at 7 bases. Germline values: CDR1 SGHRS, CDR2 YFSETQ. The J segment lost 4 bases and the V segment lost 7 bases, leaving 12 bases of the junction unmatched. This CDR3 has 15 residues. The CDR3 protein is CASGPLREHSDTQYF. DNA for the CDR3: TGCGCCAGCGGACCCTTGCGGGAGCATTCAGATACGCAGTATTTT. The full variable domain, in which reference TRBV5-1 and TRBJ2-3 provide the parts outside the CDR3, is KAGVTQTPRYLIKTRGQQVTLSCSPISGHRSVSWYQQTPGQGLQFLFEYFSETQRNKGNFPGRFSGRQFSNSRSEMNVSTLELGDSALYLCASGPLREHSDTQYFGPGTRLTVL.

This clonotype has only a few counts. The chain has TRBV6-5 and TRBJ2-3; 7 bases fit TRBD2. Unmatched junction bases numbered 7, after V lost 7 bases and J lost 3 bases. CDR1 MNHEY and CDR2 SVGAGI come from the germline V gene. This CDR3 comprises 14 residues. This chain's CDR3 is CASTRGEGTDTQYF. The CDR3 DNA is TGTGCCAGCACCCGCGGGGAGGGGACAGATACGCAGTATTTT.

The chain couples TRBV5-4 to TRBJ1-3, with D unresolved. V was shortened by 0 bases and J by 0 bases, with 7 bases between the two germline ends. The CDR3 spans 15 residues. Germline CDR1 and CDR2: SGHNT and YYREEE (reference sequence). The CDR3 DNA reads TGTGCCAGCAGCTTGGACAGCATCTCTGGAAACACCATATATTTT. It codes for CASSLDSISGNTIYF.